These T cell receptor beta chains were read from a single sample in a study of brain T cells in children with intractable seizures. Measured with immunoSEQ multiplex PCR; TCRdb has only the in-frame clones, and not every one. The sample lists 300,000 to 400,000 clones; 93% were seen once. The specimen comprised peripheral blood, sampled approximately 5 months after surgery. The origin of the receptors is a boy under two years old with tuberous sclerosis and intractable seizures. The CDR3 runs from the conserved cysteine through the conserved F or W. D genes are given only for firm matches. Part of the rows lack a size; the others show once, few, many or a class for expanded clones.

>TRBJ2-5|-|TRBV9|-
CASSVTEGTQYF
TGTGCCAGCAGCGTAACTGAAGGGACCCAGTACTTC
>TRBJ1-1|once|TRBV9|-
CASSVGEGASPRTEAFF
TGTGCCAGCAGCGTAGGTGAAGGGGCAAGCCCTCGAACTGAAGCTTTCTTT
>TRBJ2-7|-|TRBV19|TRBD2
CASSVGSGSPTYEQYF
TGTGCCAGTAGTGTCGGTAGCGGGAGCCCTACCTACGAGCAGTACTTC
>TRBJ1-4|few|TRBV19|-
CASSTRQTAEKLFF
TGTGCCAGTAGTACACGGCAGACAGCGGAAAAACTGTTTTTT
>TRBJ2-5|-|TRBV5-8|-
CASTRGVWADQETQYF
TGTGCCAGCACCCGTGGGGTATGGGCAGATCAAGAGACCCAGTACTTC
>TRBJ2-3|-|TRBV5-1|TRBD2
CASSFGTSSDTQYF
TGCGCCAGCAGCTTTGGGACTAGTTCAGATACGCAGTATTTT
>TRBJ1-3|-|TRBV4-1|-
CASSQGQARSLKRNTIYF
TGCGCCAGCAGCCAGGGGCAGGCGCGGTCTTTGAAACGAAACACCATATATTTT
>TRBJ2-1|-|TRBV7-3|TRBD2
CASSFRGTSGYNEQFF
TGTGCCAGCAGCTTCCGGGGGACTAGCGGATACAATGAGCAGTTCTTC
>TRBJ1-3|-|TRBV9|-
CASSDPYDPPQSSSGYTIYF
TGTGCCAGCAGCGACCCCTATGATCCCCCACAGAGCTCCTCTGGCTACACCATATATTTT
>TRBJ2-3|-|TRBV4-1|-
CASSVQFRGRTDTQYF
TGCGCCAGCAGCGTCCAATTCAGGGGTCGCACAGATACGCAGTATTTT
>TRBJ2-1|-|TRBV5-1|-
CASSFRGPGELYNEQFF
TGCGCCAGCAGCTTTAGGGGCCCCGGGGAACTTTACAATGAGCAGTTCTTC
>TRBJ1-5|few|TRBV18|-
CASSRVAYQPQHF
TGTGCCAGCTCACGAGTGGCCTATCAGCCCCAGCATTTT
>TRBJ1-4|-|TRBV6-6|-
CASSLLSEKLFF
TGTGCCAGCAGTTTACTGTCTGAAAAACTGTTTTTT
>TRBJ2-2|-|TRBV9|-
CASSPEGGSSISSGELFF
TGTGCCAGCAGCCCCGAAGGGGGTAGCAGCATCTCCAGCGGGGAGCTGTTTTTT
>TRBJ2-1|few|TRBV5-8|TRBD2
CASRLAGAIYNEQFF
TGTGCCAGCAGACTAGCGGGGGCCATCTACAATGAGCAGTTCTTC
>TRBJ2-1|-|TRBV11-3|-
CASSPSKYNEQFF
TGTGCCAGCAGCCCCTCAAAATACAATGAGCAGTTCTTC
>TRBJ2-5|-|TRBV27|-
CASRRETQYF
TGTGCCAGCAGGCGGGAGACCCAGTACTTC
>TRBJ2-7|-|TRBV7-9|-
CASSLAGTHEQYF
TGTGCCAGCAGCTTAGCGGGGACCCACGAGCAGTACTTC
>TRBJ1-2|-|TRBV6-5|TRBD1
CASSPGQGGGYTF
TGTGCCAGCAGTCCCGGACAGGGAGGCGGCTACACCTTC
>TRBJ2-3|-|TRBV19|TRBD2
CASRSPWTSGVYTQYF
TGTGCCAGTAGATCCCCCTGGACTAGCGGGGTTTATACGCAGTATTTT
>TRBJ1-6|-|TRBV15|-
CATSRLNSPLHF
TGTGCCACCAGCAGGCTTAATTCACCCCTCCACTTT
>TRBJ1-1|-|TRBV7-9|-
CASSLSQAFF
TGTGCCAGCAGCTTGAGTCAGGCTTTCTTT
>TRBJ2-3|-|TRBV19|TRBD2
CASSIRLAVDTQYF
TGTGCCAGTAGTATTAGACTAGCGGTAGATACGCAGTATTTT
>TRBJ1-1|-|TRBV30|-
CAWIVVEPATEAFF
TGTGCCTGGATAGTTGTCGAACCCGCCACTGAAGCTTTCTTT
>TRBJ1-4|-|TRBV9|-
CASSVGVGSNEKLFF
TGTGCCAGCAGCGTAGGTGTGGGAAGTAATGAAAAACTGTTTTTT
>TRBJ1-1|-|TRBV6-5|-
CASGRVKNTEAFF
TGTGCCAGCGGGCGGGTCAAGAACACTGAAGCTTTCTTT
>TRBJ1-1|few|TRBV6-5|TRBD1
CASSYRGLNTEAFF
TGTGCCAGCAGTTACAGGGGGCTGAACACTGAAGCTTTCTTT
>TRBJ2-7|-|TRBV6-5|-
CASSPGQHTYEQYF
TGTGCCAGCAGTCCGGGACAACATACCTACGAGCAGTACTTC
>TRBJ2-7|-|TRBV5-6|-
CASSQIGIYEQYF
TGTGCCAGCAGCCAGATAGGGATCTACGAGCAGTACTTC
>TRBJ2-1|-|TRBV29-1|-
CSVKFTGHNEQFF
TGCAGCGTTAAATTCACAGGGCACAATGAGCAGTTCTTC
>TRBJ2-7|-|TRBV27|-
CASNPSPGSYEQYF
TGTGCCAGCAACCCAAGCCCAGGCTCCTACGAGCAGTACTTC
>TRBJ2-3|-|TRBV6-1|-
CASSEGRHVNTQYF
TGTGCCAGCAGTGAGGGGAGACACGTAAATACGCAGTATTTT
>TRBJ2-7|-|TRBV7-9|-
CASSSPGGHYEQYF
TGTGCCAGCAGCTCCCCTGGCGGGCACTACGAGCAGTACTTC
>TRBJ2-3|-|TRBV2|TRBD2
CASGTSRNLSTDTQYF
TGTGCCAGCGGGACTAGCCGAAATCTGAGCACAGATACGCAGTATTTT
>TRBJ2-1|-|TRBV7-9|-
CASSHYNEQFF
TGTGCCAGCTCTCACTACAATGAGCAGTTCTTC
>TRBJ2-1|-|TRBV7-3|TRBD2
CASSWGGGPRNEQFF
TGTGCCAGCAGCTGGGGCGGGGGGCCCAGGAATGAGCAGTTCTTC
>TRBJ2-5|-|TRBV6-5|TRBD2
CASISVAGARETQYF
TGTGCCAGCATAAGTGTGGCGGGAGCCCGGGAGACCCAGTACTTC
>TRBJ2-3|-|TRBV9|-
CASSVVSGQGPDTQYF
TGTGCCAGCAGCGTAGTCTCAGGGCAGGGCCCAGATACGCAGTATTTT
>TRBJ1-5|few|TRBV2|-
CASSVVGAYQPQHF
TGTGCCAGCAGTGTCGTAGGGGCGTATCAGCCCCAGCATTTT
>TRBJ2-7|-|TRBV2|TRBD2
CASRGAGGPREQYF
TGTGCCAGCAGAGGCGCGGGGGGGCCGAGGGAGCAGTACTTC
>TRBJ2-7|-|TRBV4-2|TRBD2
CASSQAGLAGTYEQYF
TGTGCCAGCAGCCAAGCCGGACTAGCGGGAACCTACGAGCAGTACTTC
>TRBJ2-7|-|TRBV3-1/TRBV3-2|-
CASSQGDYEQYF
TGTGCCAGCAGCCAGGGGGACTACGAGCAGTACTTC
>TRBJ1-2|-|TRBV6-5|-
CASRRAKNYGYTF
TGTGCCAGCAGGAGGGCCAAAAACTATGGCTACACCTTC
>TRBJ1-1|-|TRBV5-8|-
CASGFPNTEAFF
TGTGCCAGCGGTTTCCCCAACACTGAAGCTTTCTTT
>TRBJ2-5|-|TRBV2|-
CASSETTRKETQYF
TGTGCCAGCAGTGAGACGACTAGGAAAGAGACCCAGTACTTC
>TRBJ2-3|-|TRBV12-3/TRBV12-4|-
CASSLLRTDTQYF
TGTGCCAGCAGTTTACTCCGCACAGATACGCAGTATTTT
>TRBJ2-3|-|TRBV5-1|TRBD2
CASSLTSGRRIDTQYF
TGCGCCAGCAGCTTGACTAGCGGGAGGAGGATAGATACGCAGTATTTT
>TRBJ1-1|-|TRBV2|-
CASFPGAFTEAFF
TGTGCCAGCTTTCCGGGGGCTTTCACTGAAGCTTTCTTT